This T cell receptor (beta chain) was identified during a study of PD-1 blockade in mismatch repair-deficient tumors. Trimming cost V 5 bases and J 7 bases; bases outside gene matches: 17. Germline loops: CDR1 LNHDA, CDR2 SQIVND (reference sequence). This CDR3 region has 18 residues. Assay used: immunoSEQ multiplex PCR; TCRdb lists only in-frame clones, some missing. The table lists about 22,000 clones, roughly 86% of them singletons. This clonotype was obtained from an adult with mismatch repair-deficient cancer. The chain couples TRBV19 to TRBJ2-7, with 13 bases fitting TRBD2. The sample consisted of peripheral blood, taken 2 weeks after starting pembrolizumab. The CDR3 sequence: CASSPTLTSGRAGLEQYF. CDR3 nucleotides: TGTGCCAGTAGTCCCACGCTTACTAGCGGGAGGGCCGGTCTGGAGCAGTACTTC.